A single sample is the source of the 12 T cell receptor beta chains below, sequenced in a study of TIL therapy for anti-PD-1-resistant metastatic lung cancer. The sample's time point: pre-treatment sample, taken before nivolumab and TIL therapy. Tumor tissue came from excised metastases, mostly pleural nodules or supraclavicular lymph nodes. The libraries were made with immunoSEQ v3. Profiled with immunoSEQ multiplex PCR; TCRdb holds only in-frame clones, not every one. The data hold approximately 97,000 clones, with less than 70% observed a single time. The sequencing used tumor tissue, collected at baseline. The receptors derive from a person aged 25-85 years with non-small cell lung cancer.

The chain employs TRBV11-2 and TRBJ2-7; 8 nucleotides align to TRBD1. Germline CDR1 reads SGHAT; CDR2 reads FQNNGV. The CDR3 length is 14 residues. Trimming cost V 4 bases and J 3 bases; bases outside gene matches: 5. The CDR3 sequence: CASSYETGVYEQYF. CDR3 in DNA: TGTGCCAGCAGCTACGAGACAGGGGTCTACGAGCAGTACTTC.

In DNA, the CDR3 is TGTGCCAGCAGCGCCAGCGGTCCAGGCTACGAGCAGTACTTC. It yields the protein CASSASGPGYEQYF. The rearrangement joins TRBV9 to TRBJ2-7; D may be TRBD2 (5 bases). Trimming removed 3 bases from V and 3 bases from J, with 13 bases in between. This CDR3 comprises 14 residues. The germline V gene encodes CDR1 SGDLS and CDR2 YYNGEE.

The gene calls are TRBV30 and TRBJ1-2; D is unclear. Germline V gene sequence: CDR1 GTSNPN, CDR2 SVGIG (reference sequence). The V gene lost 0 bases and the J gene lost 0 bases, with 2 bases spanning the gap. The CDR3 loop spans 12 amino acids. CDR3 DNA: TGTGCCTGGAGTGTCTCTAACTATGGCTACACCTTC. Translated: CAWSVSNYGYTF.

The chain joins TRBV7-9 to TRBJ2-5; TRBD1 is a possible D gene (6 bases). Per the germline V gene, CDR1 is SEHNR and CDR2 is FQNEAQ (reference sequence). The V gene lost 5 bases and the J gene lost 0 bases, with 10 bases spanning the gap. The CDR3 loop spans 14 amino acids. CDR3 in DNA: TGTGCCAGCAGCCCATGGACAGACCAAGAGACCCAGTACTTC. It yields the protein CASSPWTDQETQYF.

As DNA, the CDR3 is TGTGCCAGCAGCTCGTGGGACAGTAAAAATTCACCCCTCCACTTT. Translating gives CASSSWDSKNSPLHF. The chain couples TRBV7-9 to TRBJ1-6; TRBD1 aligns across 7 bases. Germline CDR1 reads SEHNR; CDR2 reads FQNEAQ (reference sequence). The CDR3 spans 15 residues. Germline trimming cut 4 bases from V and 7 bases from J; bases unmatched to any gene: 7.

The chain joins TRBV28 to TRBJ2-7; D perhaps matches TRBD2 (6 bases). This CDR3 is 14 amino acids long. In germline, CDR1 is MDHEN, CDR2 SYDVKM. Trimming left V 6 bases short and J 6 bases short, with 18 bases between. CDR3 protein: CASRDHGRRAEQYF. For the CDR3, the DNA is TGTGCCAGCAGAGACCACGGACGGAGGGCCGAGCAGTACTTC.

The genes are TRBV6-6 and TRBJ1-2, with D possibly being TRBD1 (5 bases). CDR3 size: 13 residues. The V and J ends lost 5 bases and 7 bases respectively, with 14 bases between them. Germline V CDR1 and CDR2: MNHNY, SVGAGI (reference sequence). CDR3: CASSRGIGFGYTF. The CDR3 nucleotides are TGTGCCAGCAGTAGGGGAATTGGGTTTGGCTACACCTTC.

The rearrangement joins TRBV6-5 to TRBJ2-7, with D tentatively TRBD2 (5 bases). Per germline, CDR1 MNHEY and CDR2 SVGAGI. V was trimmed by 6 bases and J by 6 bases, leaving 9 bases between them. The CDR3 sequence is 11 residues long. The CDR3: CASSRGTEQYF. CDR3 nucleotides: TGTGCCAGCAGCCGGGGTACCGAGCAGTACTTC.

This clone was seen just once. The chain has TRBV15 and TRBJ1-5; D is ambiguous. Germline V gene sequence: CDR1 LNHNV, CDR2 YYDKDF (reference sequence). Deletions cut 9 bases from V and 2 bases from J, with 11 bases between. CDR3 size: 13 residues. The CDR3 DNA follows: TGTGCCACTGCTGGGGAAGGCAATCAGCCCCAGCATTTT. Its protein is CATAGEGNQPQHF.

This chain connects TRBV5-1 to TRBJ2-3, with 7 bases aligning to TRBD2. With V trimmed by 4 bases and J by 4 bases, 9 bases remained unmatched. The CDR3 length is 15 residues. CDR1 is SGHRS, CDR2 YFSETQ, per germline. The chain's CDR3 is CASSLLATGSDTQYF. As DNA, the CDR3 is TGCGCCAGCAGCCTACTAGCGACCGGATCAGATACGCAGTATTTT.

This clone was observed a single time. V gene TRBV29-1 combines with J gene TRBJ1-1; D not resolved. CDR1 SQVTM and CDR2 ANQGSEA come from the germline V gene. The germline V and J ends were trimmed by 4 bases and 0 bases, with 21 bases remaining between them. This CDR3 region has 17 residues. CDR3 amino acids: CSVVFSVLDYMNTEAFF. Here the CDR3 DNA reads TGCAGCGTTGTGTTCAGCGTCTTAGATTATATGAACACTGAAGCTTTCTTT.

The V gene is TRBV11-1, the J gene TRBJ2-3; no firm D call. The CDR3 covers 16 residues. The V gene lost 5 bases and the J gene lost 0 bases, with 15 bases spanning the gap. Germline V lookup: CDR1 SGHAT, CDR2 FQDESV (reference sequence). The CDR3 nucleotides read TGTGCCAGCAGCCCACCCGGGCAGGCAAGCACAGATACGCAGTATTTT. This sequence encodes CASSPPGQASTDTQYF.